The rows below give T cell receptor beta chains drawn from one sample of a study of blood T cell repertoires in COVID-19. Assay: immunoSEQ multiplex PCR; the TCRdb copy retains only in-frame clones and omits some. Of fewer than 250,000 clones in the sample, approximately 80% are singletons; the top ten hold 6% to 7.5%. Specimen: PBMCs or T cells enriched from blood (not recorded which). The source of these receptors is a woman in her 40s with acute COVID-19. Each CDR3 is given with its conserved first and last residue. A D gene is named only where the DNA matches it firmly. Clone size, where shown, is once, few, many, or a class for clones that have expanded.

v_call	j_call	d_call	clone_size	cdr3_aa	cdr3_nt
TRBV6-5	TRBJ1-1	TRBD1	-	CASRRTGYGSEAFF	TGTGCCAGCAGGCGGACAGGGTATGGATCCGAAGCTTTCTTT
TRBV3-1/TRBV3-2	TRBJ2-1	TRBD2	-	CASSQEIRASGGHNEQFF	TGTGCCAGCAGCCAAGAGATTCGGGCTAGCGGGGGGCACAATGAGCAGTTCTTC
TRBV7-9	TRBJ1-2	TRBD1	few	CASPDRDGYTF	TGTGCCAGCCCCGACAGGGATGGCTACACCTTC
TRBV18	TRBJ1-4	-	-	CASSRTGKPTNEKLFF	TGTGCCAGCTCACGTACAGGAAAACCAACTAATGAAAAACTGTTTTTT
TRBV9	TRBJ2-1	-	-	CASSVYTSSYNEQFF	TGTGCCAGCAGCGTGTACACAAGCTCCTACAATGAGCAGTTCTTC
TRBV6-5	TRBJ1-2	-	-	CASSYSAPGSYGYTF	TGTGCCAGCAGTTACTCAGCGCCTGGGTCCTATGGCTACACCTTC
TRBV9	TRBJ1-2	TRBD1	once	CASSVSQDRDDFYGYTF	TGTGCCAGCAGCGTGAGCCAGGACAGGGACGATTTCTATGGCTACACCTTC
TRBV7-2	TRBJ1-2	-	few	CASRGVLSDYGYTF	TGTGCCAGCCGGGGGGTATTATCGGACTATGGCTACACCTTC
TRBV10-3	TRBJ1-2	-	few	CAIRRDMRYTF	TGTGCCATCAGGAGGGACATGAGGTACACCTTC
TRBV28	TRBJ1-2	TRBD1	once	CASRVPGTGGHGYTF	TGTGCCAGCAGGGTTCCCGGGACAGGGGGGCATGGCTACACCTTC
TRBV18	TRBJ1-3	-	-	CASSAAQGTTGNTIYF	TGTGCCAGCTCAGCGGCACAGGGAACTACTGGAAACACCATATATTTT
TRBV5-4	TRBJ1-1	-	-	CASSLETMNTEAFF	TGTGCCAGCAGCTTGGAAACAATGAACACTGAAGCTTTCTTT
TRBV6-5	TRBJ1-1	TRBD1	-	CASSSPTGARVEAFF	TGTGCCAGCAGCTCACCGACAGGGGCGAGAGTTGAAGCTTTCTTT
TRBV9	TRBJ1-2	-	-	CASSAHRDGYTF	TGTGCCAGCAGCGCCCACAGGGATGGCTACACCTTC
TRBV6-5	TRBJ1-2	TRBD1	few	CASSSPGQGTNYGYTF	TGTGCCAGCAGTTCGCCGGGACAGGGTACTAACTATGGCTACACCTTC
TRBV10-3	TRBJ2-3	TRBD1	-	CAISDDGTGDRDTQYF	TGTGCCATCAGTGATGATGGGACAGGGGATAGAGATACGCAGTATTTT
TRBV6-5	TRBJ1-1	-	-	CASPPSSGTEAFF	TGTGCCAGCCCCCCCTCCTCCGGCACTGAAGCTTTCTTT
TRBV10-3	TRBJ2-7	TRBD2	once	CAISGITSGKSYEQYF	TGTGCCATCAGTGGGATCACTAGCGGGAAGTCTTACGAGCAGTACTTC
TRBV30	TRBJ1-1	-	many	CATTGDLNTEAFF	TGTGCCACAACCGGGGATCTTAACACTGAAGCTTTCTTT
TRBV27	TRBJ1-1	TRBD1	-	CASSLIPGTGLAEAFF	TGTGCCAGCAGTTTAATTCCCGGGACAGGGTTGGCTGAAGCTTTCTTT
TRBV27	TRBJ1-2	-	-	CASSLFLNYRDGYTF	TGTGCCAGCAGTTTATTCCTTAATTACAGGGATGGCTACACCTTC
TRBV7-9	TRBJ2-7	-	-	CASTRSSGDYEQYF	TGTGCCAGCACCCGTTCCTCCGGAGACTACGAGCAGTACTTC
TRBV2	TRBJ1-4	TRBD1	-	CASIGQGASEKLFF	TGTGCCAGCATAGGTCAGGGGGCGAGTGAAAAACTGTTTTTT
TRBV7-2	TRBJ2-7	-	-	CASSLAPGSGYEQYF	TGTGCCAGCAGCTTAGCGCCTGGTAGCGGCTACGAGCAGTACTTC
TRBV19	TRBJ1-2	TRBD1	once	CASSSLGTGRSYGYTF	TGTGCCAGTAGCTCTCTTGGGACAGGGAGGAGCTATGGCTACACCTTC
TRBV9	TRBJ1-1	-	-	CASSAQTTGTTFF	TGTGCCAGCAGCGCCCAGACCACCGGGACAACTTTCTTT
TRBV27	TRBJ2-1	-	-	CATSRPGWWDEQFF	TGTGCCACCTCCCGGCCAGGGTGGTGGGATGAGCAGTTCTTC
TRBV28	TRBJ2-2	-	-	CASSLVGAPPGELFF	TGTGCCAGCAGTTTAGTGGGGGCGCCCCCCGGGGAGCTGTTTTTT